Listed here is a single TCR beta chain. Its antigen is undetermined. RNA transcripts were the source from which TCR beta CDR3 regions were amplified. The first round was an RT-PCR with HTBI primers, and the second round was a multiplex PCR. TCRdb passed the multiplex PCR reads through MiXCR, listing each CDR3 protein once. This table holds some 390,000 distinct CDR3 sequences, around 16% found once. The PBMCs originated from roughly 10 ml of fresh peripheral blood. This entry belongs to a study of Graves' ophthalmopathy and Graves' hyperthyroidism. On the study more broadly: Peripheral blood was gathered at first diagnosis, ahead of any treatment whatsoever.

The germline V gene encodes CDR1 SNHLY and CDR2 FYNNEI. The CDR3 sequence is 13 residues long. Trimming took 7 bases from V and 1 from J, leaving 8 bases between them. Study-wide points: In blood appeared most of the expanded thyroid clonotypes whose frequency exceeded 0.001.

The receptor's source is a woman aged 18-29 years with Graves' ophthalmopathy. Sequenced input: peripheral blood. V gene TRBV2 combines with J gene TRBJ1-3; D is undetermined. This CDR3 is CASMRDSGNTIYF. The CDR3 nucleotides read TGTGCCAGCATGAGGGATTCTGGAAACACCATATATTTT.